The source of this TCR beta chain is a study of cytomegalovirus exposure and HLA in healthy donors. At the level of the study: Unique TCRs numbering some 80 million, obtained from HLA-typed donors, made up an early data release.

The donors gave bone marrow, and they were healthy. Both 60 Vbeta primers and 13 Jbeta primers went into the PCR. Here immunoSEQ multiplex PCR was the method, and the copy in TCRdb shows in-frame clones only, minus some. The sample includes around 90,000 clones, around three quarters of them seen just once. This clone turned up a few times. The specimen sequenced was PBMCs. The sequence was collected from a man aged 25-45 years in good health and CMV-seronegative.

CDR3 DNA: TGTGCCAGCAGTTACTCGACTAGCGGGGTACTAGAGACCCAGTACTTC. It is translated as CASSYSTSGVLETQYF. The genes are TRBV6-5 and TRBJ2-5; 11 positions agree with TRBD2. Germline CDR1 reads MNHEY; CDR2 reads SVGAGI. The CDR3 runs to 16 residues. V lost 0 bases, J lost 4 bases, and 4 bases stayed unmatched.